This TCR beta chain originates from a study of blood T cell repertoires in COVID-19. On the study more broadly: T cells, B-cell-depleted T cells, or PBMCs provided the cDNA or gDNA that served as material.

Assay used: immunoSEQ multiplex PCR; TCRdb lists only in-frame clones, some missing. The sample includes around 150,000 clones, roughly 89% of them seen just once. This CDR3 comprises 13 residues. The germline gives CDR1 MNHEY, CDR2 SVGAGI. The V gene end was trimmed by 9 bases and the J gene end by 1 base; junction bases not matched to a gene: 3. This TCR came from a woman between 55 and 75 years old who had recovered from COVID-19. The V call is TRBV6-5, the J call TRBJ1-2, with TRBD1 matching 9 bases. The sequencing input was peripheral blood. CDR3 nucleotide sequence: TGTGCCAGTGGGACAGGGCGTAACTATGGCTACACCTTC. Protein sequence: CASGTGRNYGYTF.